The 13 T cell receptor beta chains given below trace back to one sample, sequenced in a study of blood T cell repertoires in COVID-19. Only in-frame clones appear in the TCRdb table, and some are missing; sequencing was by immunoSEQ multiplex PCR. This sample has some 250,000 clones, with roughly nine tenths found just once. Sample: PBMCs or T cells enriched from blood (not recorded which). The receptors were gathered from a human donor in a cohort exposed to, infected with or recovered from COVID-19 (not recorded which). The donor label of this sample is uncertain.

The genes are TRBV27 and TRBJ1-5, with D uncertain. V dropped 7 bases and J dropped 7 bases, with 17 bases sitting between them. The CDR3 length is 14 residues. CDR1 MNHEY and CDR2 SMNVEV come from the germline V gene (reference sequence). The chain's CDR3 is CASNPRVSRQPQHF. CDR3 coding DNA: TGTGCCAGCAACCCCCGGGTTTCTCGGCAGCCCCAGCATTTT.

This clone was seen more than once but under ten times. The J gene is TRBJ1-5, the V gene TRBV24-1; TRBD1 is a possible D gene (5 bases). The germline CDR1 and CDR2 sequences are KGHDR and SFDVKD. Trimming removed 10 bases from V and 7 bases from J, with 10 bases in between. This CDR3 region has 11 residues. DNA of the CDR3: TGTGCCACGGGGGGAGGCCAGCCCCAGCATTTT. It is translated as CATGGGQPQHF.

V gene TRBV5-8 combines with J gene TRBJ1-2; D is perhaps TRBD1 (6 bases). Between the trimmed V and J ends, which lost 0 bases and 7 bases, there was a span of 13 bases. Germline CDR1 is SGHTS and CDR2 is YDEGEE. This CDR3 is built from 14 residues. The CDR3 loop reads CASSLEQGLGGYTF. CDR3 nucleotide sequence: TGTGCCAGCAGCTTGGAACAGGGTTTAGGTGGCTACACCTTC.

The rearrangement joins TRBV4-2 to TRBJ1-1; D remains ambiguous. Germline values: CDR1 LGHNA, CDR2 YNFKEQ. Between the trimmed V and J ends, which lost 4 bases and 0 bases, there was a span of 15 bases. The CDR3 consists of 16 residues. For the CDR3, the DNA is TGTGCCAGCAGCCTAGGAGGGCGTGGGGTGAACACTGAAGCTTTCTTT. Encoded protein: CASSLGGRGVNTEAFF.

The J gene is TRBJ1-2, the V gene TRBV9; the match to TRBD1 covers 7 bases. Germline V gene sequence: CDR1 SGDLS, CDR2 YYNGEE. Germline trimming cut 0 bases from V and 4 bases from J; bases unmatched to any gene: 6. The CDR3 runs 15 residues. CDR3 amino acids: CASSVGGTAIYGYTF. CDR3 in DNA: TGTGCCAGCAGCGTAGGTGGGACAGCGATCTATGGCTACACCTTC.

With respect to this clone: Other DNA sequences in the sample encode the same CDR3. The V gene is TRBV9, the J gene TRBJ1-1; no definite D call. CDR3 length: 15 amino acids. Between the trimmed V and J ends, which lost 4 bases and 0 bases, there was a span of 13 bases. From germline, CDR1 is SGDLS and CDR2 YYNGEE. The CDR3 DNA reads TGTGCCAGCAGCCCAGGAGGCGGTATGAACACTGAAGCTTTCTTT. It codes for CASSPGGGMNTEAFF.

The rearrangement links TRBV12-3 or TRBV12-4 to TRBJ2-7; no reliable D call. Trimming left V 0 bases short and J 2 bases short, with 5 bases between. The CDR3 totals 13 residues. The CDR3 region has the DNA TGTGCCAGCAGTTTAGCGCAGACCTACGAGCAGTACTTC. Amino acids: CASSLAQTYEQYF.

The rearrangement uses TRBV24-1 and TRBJ2-1, with D perhaps TRBD2 (6 bases). The germline CDR1 and CDR2 sequences are KGHDR and SFDVKD. This CDR3 contains 15 residues. V was pared by 6 bases and J by 1 base, with 12 bases between. The CDR3 spells CATSPDGGSYNEQFF. In DNA form, the CDR3 reads TGTGCCACCAGTCCCGACGGAGGGTCCTACAATGAGCAGTTCTTC.

The table lists this clone with a few counts. V and J are TRBV7-9 and TRBJ1-1; TRBD1 matches at 9 bases. Per germline, CDR1 SEHNR and CDR2 FQNEAQ (reference sequence). Germline trimming cut 7 bases from V and 4 bases from J; bases unmatched to any gene: 7. The CDR3 is 14 residues long. The CDR3 loop reads CASTRTGESTEAFF. The DNA of the CDR3 is TGTGCCAGCACCCGGACAGGGGAGAGCACTGAAGCTTTCTTT.

The chain joins TRBV27 to TRBJ2-1, with D uncertain. The CDR3 length is 11 residues. CDR1 is MNHEY and CDR2 is SMNVEV in the germline V gene (reference sequence). Trimming cost V 8 bases and J 6 bases, with 8 bases left between them. The CDR3 DNA reads TGTGCCAGCTTTAGCACCAATGAGCAGTTCTTC. It yields the protein CASFSTNEQFF.

V and J are TRBV4-2 and TRBJ1-6; possibly TRBD1 for D (5 bases). Germline-derived CDR1 and CDR2 are LGHNA and YNFKEQ. The V and J ends lost 1 base and 7 bases respectively, with 17 bases between them. The CDR3 covers 17 residues. The DNA for the CDR3 is TGTGCCAGCAGCCAAGCAGTAAGGGTGGACAAAAATTCACCCCTCCACTTT. It is translated as CASSQAVRVDKNSPLHF.

This chain uses TRBV5-1 with TRBJ2-2, with D perhaps TRBD2 (7 bases). Germline-derived CDR1 and CDR2 are SGHRS and YFSETQ. The V gene lost 0 bases and the J gene lost 5 bases, with 14 bases spanning the gap. This CDR3 is built from 16 residues. CDR3 protein: CASSLEAGAITGELFF. For the CDR3, the DNA is TGCGCCAGCAGCTTGGAGGCGGGGGCCATAACCGGGGAGCTGTTTTTT.

The chain is built from TRBV24-1 and TRBJ2-3, with 12 bases that match TRBD2. V lost 5 bases, J lost 2 bases, and 7 bases stayed unmatched. From germline, CDR1 is KGHDR and CDR2 SFDVKD. This CDR3 is 17 amino acids long. The CDR3 DNA reads as TGTGCCACCAGTGGCCCGACTAGCGGGGGTTTCACAGATACGCAGTATTTT. This codes for CATSGPTSGGFTDTQYF.